This passage covers 6 T cell receptor beta chains from one sample sequenced in a study of blood T cell repertoires in COVID-19. Here immunoSEQ multiplex PCR was the method, and the copy in TCRdb shows in-frame clones only, minus some. The sample carries approximately 160,000 clones, over 85% recorded once. Sequencing input: peripheral blood. The receptors derive from a woman aged 55-70 years with COVID-19, enrolled during active disease.

The table lists this clone with a count of one. The gene calls are TRBV4-1 and TRBJ1-5; D not certain. The germline V gene has CDR1 MGHRA and CDR2 YSYEKL. V was pared by 3 bases and J by 6 bases, with 15 bases between. The CDR3 covers 15 residues. CDR3 in DNA: TGCGCCAGCAGCCAGGATCGGATGGGAGTTCAGCCCCAGCATTTT. It codes for CASSQDRMGVQPQHF.

The table lists this clone with a count of one. The chain couples TRBV30 to TRBJ2-7, with a tentative D call TRBD1 (6 bases). In germline, CDR1 is GTSNPN, CDR2 SVGIG (reference sequence). Trimming stripped 3 bases from V and 3 bases from J, with 18 bases between. CDR3 length: 15 residues. In DNA form, the CDR3 reads TGTGCCTGGAGGAAATACCGGGACACAAGCTACGAGCAGTACTTC. Translating gives CAWRKYRDTSYEQYF.

This clone was counted a single time. This sequence joins TRBV5-4 and TRBJ1-1; weak D call: TRBD1 (6 bases). Germline V gene sequence: CDR1 SGHNT, CDR2 YYREEE (reference sequence). Trimming pared 0 bases from V and 5 bases from J, leaving 8 bases between. The CDR3 has 13 residues. As DNA, the CDR3 is TGTGCCAGCAGCTTGGGGACAGCAACTGAAGCTTTCTTT. Its protein product is CASSLGTATEAFF. Complete variable domain (other parts from reference TRBV5-4 and TRBJ1-1): ETGVTQSPTHLIKTRGQQVTLRCSSQSGHNTVSWYQQALGQGPQFIFQYYREEENGRGNFPPRFSGLQFPNYSSELNVNALELDDSALYLCASSLGTATEAFFGQGTRLTVV.

The V call is TRBV20-1, the J call TRBJ2-5; 9 nucleotides match TRBD2. The V and J ends lost 3 bases and 5 bases, in that order; junction bases with no gene match: 4. The CDR3 loop spans 13 amino acids. The germline CDR1 and CDR2 sequences are DFQATT and SNEGSKA (reference sequence). The CDR3 is CSASLAGSETQYF. The DNA for the CDR3 is TGCAGTGCTAGTCTAGCGGGGAGTGAGACCCAGTACTTC.

The gene calls are TRBV5-5 and TRBJ2-7; TRBD1 might be the D (5 bases). Between the trimmed V and J ends, which lost 1 base and 2 bases, there was a span of 10 bases. Per germline, CDR1 SGHKS and CDR2 YYEKEE (reference sequence). The CDR3 runs to 14 residues. This CDR3 reads CASSLLSGPYEQYF. CDR3 DNA: TGTGCCAGCAGCTTGTTGTCAGGGCCCTACGAGCAGTACTTC.

The chain combines TRBV11-3 with TRBJ2-5, with TRBD2 matching over 7 bases. The junction had 10 bases not matched to a gene; V was cut back by 1 base and J by 5 bases. Germline CDR1 is SGHNT and CDR2 is YENEEA. This CDR3 contains 16 residues. The CDR3 DNA sequence: TGTGCCAGCAGCTTAGGGGCGGCGGGGGTGCACGAGACCCAGTACTTC. Protein product: CASSLGAAGVHETQYF.